This T cell receptor (beta chain) was sequenced for a study of shared clonotypes between healthy human individuals. In regard to this clone: Antigen specificity is unknown.

Unsorted samples used tens of millions of PBMCs for genomic DNA. Study conclusions and caveats: The donor pool, a small one, limited the genetic and exposure-history diversity represented.

Sequenced by immunoSEQ multiplex PCR; TCRdb stores in-frame clones only, minus some. The data hold roughly 480,000 clones, with around three quarters observed a single time. The receptor comes from a woman in her 40s in good health. Some clones in this sample may be carry-over from other donors' samples. The sample consisted of PBMCs.

The CDR3: CATSRTSESYEQYF. The CDR3 DNA reads as TGTGCCACCAGCAGGACTAGCGAAAGCTACGAGCAGTACTTC. This rearrangement joins TRBV15 to TRBJ2-7; 8 bases match TRBD2. CDR3 length: 14 amino acids. Per germline, CDR1 LNHNV and CDR2 YYDKDF (reference sequence). V was clipped by 3 bases and J by 3 bases; unmatched bases: 4.